This T cell receptor (beta chain) was identified in a study of CD8 T cells in ankylosing spondylitis. The V gene's germline CDR1 is LNHNV and CDR2 YYDKDF (reference sequence). Deletions cut 5 bases from V and 3 bases from J, with 22 bases between. This CDR3 has 17 amino acids. Findings of the study overall: Relatively rare in peripheral blood, disease-linked clones were also CD8+. Matched ankylosing spondylitis synovial fluid reportedly showed significant enrichment of disease-linked clones.

Using its own MiXCR run on the 5' RACE reads, TCRdb lists one record per CDR3 protein. In the table there are 130,000 or so distinct CDR3 sequences, approximately 6.8% of which are singletons. Many counts were recorded for this clonotype. What it binds is not known. The rearrangement uses TRBV15 and TRBJ1-2; D gene ambiguous. This TCR was sampled from a male donor with ankylosing spondylitis or in good health (not recorded which). Sequencing used blood, either unsorted or a sorted T cell fraction (not recorded which). The CDR3 region has the DNA TGTGCCACCAGCGATCTTAGAGGCGGCAGATACCACTATGGCTACACCTTC. It translates to CATSDLRGGRYHYGYTF.